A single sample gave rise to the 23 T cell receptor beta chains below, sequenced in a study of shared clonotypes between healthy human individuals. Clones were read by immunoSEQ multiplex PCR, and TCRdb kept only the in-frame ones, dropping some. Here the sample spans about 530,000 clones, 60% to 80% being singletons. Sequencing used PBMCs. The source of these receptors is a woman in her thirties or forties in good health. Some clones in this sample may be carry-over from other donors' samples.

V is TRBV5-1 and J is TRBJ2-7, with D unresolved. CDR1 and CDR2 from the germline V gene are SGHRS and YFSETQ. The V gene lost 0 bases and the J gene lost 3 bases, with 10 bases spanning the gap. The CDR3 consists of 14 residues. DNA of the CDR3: TGCGCCAGCAGCTTGGTCCCAGCGAGCTACGAGCAGTACTTC. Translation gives CASSLVPASYEQYF.

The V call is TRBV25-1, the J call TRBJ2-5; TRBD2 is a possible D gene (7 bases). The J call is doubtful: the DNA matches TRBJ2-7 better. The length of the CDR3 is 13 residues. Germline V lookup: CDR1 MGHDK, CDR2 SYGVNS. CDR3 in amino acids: CASTEGGNHEQYF. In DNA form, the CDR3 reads TGTGCCAGCACCGAGGGGGGGAACCACGAGCAGTACTTC.

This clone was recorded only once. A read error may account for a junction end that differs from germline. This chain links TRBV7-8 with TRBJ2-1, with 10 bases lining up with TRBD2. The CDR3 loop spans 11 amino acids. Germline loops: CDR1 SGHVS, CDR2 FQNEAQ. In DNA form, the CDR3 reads TGCGGGACTAGCGACTACAATGAGCAGTTCTTC. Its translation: CGTSDYNEQFF.

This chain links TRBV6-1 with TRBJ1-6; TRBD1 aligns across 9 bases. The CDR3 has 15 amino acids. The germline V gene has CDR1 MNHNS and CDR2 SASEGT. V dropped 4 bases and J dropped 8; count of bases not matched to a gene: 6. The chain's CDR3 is CASSVSNRGHSPLHF. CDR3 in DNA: TGTGCCAGCAGTGTCTCTAACAGGGGGCATTCACCCCTCCACTTT.

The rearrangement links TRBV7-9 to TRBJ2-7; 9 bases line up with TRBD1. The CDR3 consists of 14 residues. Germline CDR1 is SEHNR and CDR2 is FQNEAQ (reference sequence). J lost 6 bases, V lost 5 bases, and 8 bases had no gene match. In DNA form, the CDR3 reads TGTGCCAGCAGCCCCGGGACAGGGCGTTCCGAGCAGTACTTC. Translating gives CASSPGTGRSEQYF.

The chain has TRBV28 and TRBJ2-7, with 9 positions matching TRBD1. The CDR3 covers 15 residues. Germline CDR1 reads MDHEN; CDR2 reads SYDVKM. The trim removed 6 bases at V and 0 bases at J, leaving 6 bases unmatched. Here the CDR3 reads CASSLAGQGSYEQYF. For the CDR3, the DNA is TGTGCCAGCAGCCTGGCGGGACAGGGCTCCTACGAGCAGTACTTC.

The CDR3 nucleotides are TGTGCCAGCAGCGGAGACAGGAATTCACCCCTCCACTTT. Translating gives CASSGDRNSPLHF. The chain recombines TRBV7-9 with TRBJ1-6; tentative D call: TRBD1 (6 bases). The CDR3 consists of 13 residues. Looked up from germline, CDR1 is SEHNR and CDR2 is FQNEAQ (reference sequence). Trimming took off 5 bases at V and 7 bases at J, with 9 bases between the two ends.

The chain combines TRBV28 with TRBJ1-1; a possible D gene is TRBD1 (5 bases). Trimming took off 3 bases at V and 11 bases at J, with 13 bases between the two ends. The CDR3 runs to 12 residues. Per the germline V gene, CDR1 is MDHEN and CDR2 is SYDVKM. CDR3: CASSFWAGRAFF. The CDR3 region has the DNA TGTGCCAGCAGTTTTTGGGCAGGGCGGGCTTTCTTT.

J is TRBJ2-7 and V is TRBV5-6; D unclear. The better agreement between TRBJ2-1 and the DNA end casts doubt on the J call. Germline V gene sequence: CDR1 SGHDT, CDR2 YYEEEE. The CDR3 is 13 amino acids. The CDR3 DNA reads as TGTGCCAGCAGCGTTGCATGGAACACTGGGCAGTTCTTC. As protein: CASSVAWNTGQFF.

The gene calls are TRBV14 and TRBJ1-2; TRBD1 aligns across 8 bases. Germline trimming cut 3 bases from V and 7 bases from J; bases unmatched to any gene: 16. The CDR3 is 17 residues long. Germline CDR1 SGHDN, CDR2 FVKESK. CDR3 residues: CASSHLFRGQGLRGYTF. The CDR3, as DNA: TGTGCCAGCAGCCACCTGTTTCGTGGACAGGGCCTCCGTGGCTACACCTTC.

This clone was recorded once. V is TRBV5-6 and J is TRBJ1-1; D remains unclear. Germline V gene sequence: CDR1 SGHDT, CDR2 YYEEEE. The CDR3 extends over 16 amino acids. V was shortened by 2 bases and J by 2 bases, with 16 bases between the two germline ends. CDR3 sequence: CASSFRVGVGNTEAFF. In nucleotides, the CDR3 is TGTGCCAGCAGCTTCCGGGTAGGTGTAGGCAACACTGAAGCTTTCTTT.

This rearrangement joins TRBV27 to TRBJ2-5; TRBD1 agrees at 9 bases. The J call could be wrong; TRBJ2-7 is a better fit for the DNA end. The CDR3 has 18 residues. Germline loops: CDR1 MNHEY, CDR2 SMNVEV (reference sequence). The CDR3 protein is CASSLGTGLGSNSYEQYF. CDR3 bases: TGTGCCAGCAGTTTAGGGACAGGGTTAGGCTCAAACTCCTACGAGCAGTACTTC.

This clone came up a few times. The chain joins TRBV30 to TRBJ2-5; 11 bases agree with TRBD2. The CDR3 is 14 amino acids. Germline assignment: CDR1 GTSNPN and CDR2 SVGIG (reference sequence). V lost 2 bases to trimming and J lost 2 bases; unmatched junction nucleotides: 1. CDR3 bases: TGTGCCTGGAGTACTAGCGGGAGTCAAGAGACCCAGTACTTC. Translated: CAWSTSGSQETQYF.

CDR3 residues: CASSLSGDTEAFF. CDR3 in DNA: TGCGCCAGCAGCTTGTCCGGGGACACTGAAGCTTTCTTT. The rearrangement uses TRBV5-1 and TRBJ1-1; D ambiguous. CDR3 length: 13 amino acids. V was pared by 1 base and J by 3 bases, with 7 bases between. In germline, CDR1 is SGHRS, CDR2 YFSETQ.

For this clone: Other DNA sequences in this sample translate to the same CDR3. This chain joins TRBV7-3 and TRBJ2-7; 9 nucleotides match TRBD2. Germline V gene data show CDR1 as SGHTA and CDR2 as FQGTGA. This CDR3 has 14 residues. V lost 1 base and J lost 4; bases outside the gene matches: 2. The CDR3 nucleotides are TGTGCCAGCAGCTTAAATAGCGGGAGTTACGAGCAGTACTTC. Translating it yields CASSLNSGSYEQYF.

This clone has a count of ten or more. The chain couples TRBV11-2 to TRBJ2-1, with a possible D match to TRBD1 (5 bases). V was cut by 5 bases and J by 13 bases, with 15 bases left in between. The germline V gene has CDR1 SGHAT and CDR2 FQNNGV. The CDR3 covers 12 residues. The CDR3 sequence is CASSPWGGIQFF. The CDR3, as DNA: TGTGCCAGCAGCCCTTGGGGCGGTATTCAGTTCTTC. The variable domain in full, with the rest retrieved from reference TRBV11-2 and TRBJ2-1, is EAGVAQSPRYKIIEKRQSVAFWCNPISGHATLYWYQQILGQGPKLLIQFQNNGVVDDSQLPKDRFSAERLKGVDSTLKIQPAKLEDSAVYLCASSPWGGIQFFGPGTRLTVL.

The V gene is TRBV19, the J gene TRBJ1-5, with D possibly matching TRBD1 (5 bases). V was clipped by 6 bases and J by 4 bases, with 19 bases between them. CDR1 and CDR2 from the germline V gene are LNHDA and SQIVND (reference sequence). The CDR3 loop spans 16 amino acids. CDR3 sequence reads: CASRSQGGVWNQPQHF. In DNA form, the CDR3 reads TGTGCCAGTAGATCCCAGGGCGGGGTGTGGAATCAGCCCCAGCATTTT.

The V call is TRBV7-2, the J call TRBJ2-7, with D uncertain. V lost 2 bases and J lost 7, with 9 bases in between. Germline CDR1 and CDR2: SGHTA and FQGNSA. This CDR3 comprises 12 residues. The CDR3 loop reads CASSLPGVEQYF. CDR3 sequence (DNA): TGTGCCAGCAGCTTACCCGGCGTGGAGCAGTACTTC.

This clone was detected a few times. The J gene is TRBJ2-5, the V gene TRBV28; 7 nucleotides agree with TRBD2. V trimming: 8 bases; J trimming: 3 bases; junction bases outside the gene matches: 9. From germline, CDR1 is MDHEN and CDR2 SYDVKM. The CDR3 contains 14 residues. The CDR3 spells CASLAADYKETQYF. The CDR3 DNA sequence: TGTGCCAGCCTAGCGGCGGACTATAAAGAGACCCAGTACTTC.

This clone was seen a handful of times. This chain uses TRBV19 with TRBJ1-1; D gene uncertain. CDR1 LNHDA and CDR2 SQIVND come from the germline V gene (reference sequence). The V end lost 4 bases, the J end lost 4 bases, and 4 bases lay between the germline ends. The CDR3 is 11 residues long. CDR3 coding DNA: TGTGCCAGTAGTAGGGCCACTGAAGCTTTCTTT. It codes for CASSRATEAFF. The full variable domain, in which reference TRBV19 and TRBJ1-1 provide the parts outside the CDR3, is DGGITQSPKYLFRKEGQNVTLSCEQNLNHDAMYWYRQDPGQGLRLIYYSQIVNDFQKGDIAEGYSVSREKKESFPLTVTSAQKNPTAFYLCASSRATEAFFGQGTRLTVV.

The CDR3 DNA is TGTGCCAGCTCACCAGGGAGGGGCGGCTATGGCTACACCTTC. Its protein is CASSPGRGGYGYTF. V usage is TRBV18 and J usage is TRBJ1-2, with a possible D match to TRBD1 (5 bases). In germline, CDR1 is KGHSH, CDR2 LQKENI. Trimming cost V 2 bases and J 4 bases, with 11 bases left between them. CDR3 size: 14 residues.

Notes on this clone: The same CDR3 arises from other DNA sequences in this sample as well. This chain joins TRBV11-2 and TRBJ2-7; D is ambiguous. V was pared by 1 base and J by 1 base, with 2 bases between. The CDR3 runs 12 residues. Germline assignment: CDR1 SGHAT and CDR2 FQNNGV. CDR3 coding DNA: TGTGCCAGCAGCTTAGGTTCCTACGAGCAGTACTTC. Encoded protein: CASSLGSYEQYF.

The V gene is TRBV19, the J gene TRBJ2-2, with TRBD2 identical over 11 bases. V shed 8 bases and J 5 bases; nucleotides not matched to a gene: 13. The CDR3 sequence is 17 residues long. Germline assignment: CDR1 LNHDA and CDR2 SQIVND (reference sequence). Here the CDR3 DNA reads TGTGCCAGTTGGGGGGGTCCTAGCGGGAGGAGAACCGGGGAGCTGTTTTTT. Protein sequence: CASWGGPSGRRTGELFF.